A selection of T cell receptor beta chains follows, all from one sample in a study of shared clonotypes between healthy human individuals. Some clones are missing from TCRdb's copy, which holds only in-frame ones; the method was immunoSEQ multiplex PCR. The sample has about 2 million clones, less than 95% seen once; the top ten hold 0.9% to 1.3%. The sequenced sample was naive CD8+ T cells sorted from blood. The source of these receptors is a man aged 18 to 29 in good health. Each CDR3 is given with its conserved first and last residue. The D gene is left open where the match is weak. Clone size is shown for a subset of rows, as once, few, many or a class of expanded clone.

j_call: TRBJ1-6
clone_size: once
d_call: .
v_call: TRBV14
cdr3_nt: TGTGCCAGCAGCCCTTACAGAGAGTATAATTCACCCCTCCACTTT
cdr3_aa: CASSPYREYNSPLHF

j_call: TRBJ1-2
clone_size: .
d_call: .
v_call: TRBV19
cdr3_nt: TGTGCCACCGGGAATGGCTACACCTTC
cdr3_aa: CATGNGYTF

j_call: TRBJ2-2
clone_size: .
d_call: TRBD1
v_call: TRBV7-9
cdr3_nt: TGTGCCAGCAGCTTGACAGGGGGCGGCACCGGGGAGCTGTTTTTT
cdr3_aa: CASSLTGGGTGELFF

j_call: TRBJ1-3
clone_size: .
d_call: .
v_call: TRBV6-5
cdr3_nt: TGTGCCAGCAGTGGGGTGGGAAACACCATATATTTT
cdr3_aa: CASSGVGNTIYF

j_call: TRBJ1-5
clone_size: .
d_call: TRBD1
v_call: TRBV7-9
cdr3_nt: TGTGCCAGCAGCCAATCACTAAGAGACAGGGAGGGTCAGCCCCAGCATTTT
cdr3_aa: CASSQSLRDREGQPQHF

j_call: TRBJ1-1
clone_size: .
d_call: .
v_call: TRBV6-5
cdr3_nt: TGTGCCAGCAGTTACTCGGAAGGGGCAGCTGAAGCTTTCTTT
cdr3_aa: CASSYSEGAAEAFF

j_call: TRBJ2-1
clone_size: .
d_call: TRBD2
v_call: TRBV28
cdr3_nt: TGTGCCAGCAGCTCCGGGACTAGCGGGGGAAGTAGCTACAATGAGCAGTTCTTC
cdr3_aa: CASSSGTSGGSSYNEQFF

j_call: TRBJ2-1
clone_size: .
d_call: TRBD1
v_call: TRBV28
cdr3_nt: TGTGCCAGCAGCCTAAGTGCTCCGGGACAGCCTTACAATGAGCAGTTCTTC
cdr3_aa: CASSLSAPGQPYNEQFF

j_call: TRBJ1-3
clone_size: .
d_call: .
v_call: TRBV30
cdr3_nt: TGTGCCTGGACGGGCGTCGGCTCTGGAAACACCATATATTTT
cdr3_aa: CAWTGVGSGNTIYF

j_call: TRBJ2-5
clone_size: .
d_call: TRBD2
v_call: TRBV9
cdr3_nt: TGTGCCAGCAGCGCGCCTCGGGGCGGGGGGAACCAAGAGACCCAGTACTTC
cdr3_aa: CASSAPRGGGNQETQYF

j_call: TRBJ2-5
clone_size: .
d_call: .
v_call: TRBV7-9
cdr3_nt: TGTGCCAGCAGCTTAGTCCTCATTAAAGAGACCCAGTACTTC
cdr3_aa: CASSLVLIKETQYF

j_call: TRBJ2-7
clone_size: .
d_call: TRBD1
v_call: TRBV2
cdr3_nt: TGTGCCAGCAGTGCGGCCTGGGGACAGGGGGCCTACGAGCAGTACTTC
cdr3_aa: CASSAAWGQGAYEQYF

j_call: TRBJ2-1
clone_size: .
d_call: .
v_call: TRBV27
cdr3_nt: TGTGCCAGCAGTCCCTCACCCGGGACAAACAATGAGCAGTTCTTC
cdr3_aa: CASSPSPGTNNEQFF

j_call: TRBJ2-3
clone_size: .
d_call: .
v_call: TRBV5-1
cdr3_nt: TGCGCCAGCAGCACCGGCGCAGGGGAGAGATATGATACGCAGTATTTT
cdr3_aa: CASSTGAGERYDTQYF

j_call: TRBJ2-4
clone_size: .
d_call: .
v_call: TRBV5-6
cdr3_nt: TGTGCCAGCAGCTCAGGACATCACATTCAGTACTTC
cdr3_aa: CASSSGHHIQYF

j_call: TRBJ2-1
clone_size: .
d_call: TRBD2
v_call: TRBV4-1
cdr3_nt: TGCGCCAGCAGCCAAGATGGCCTAGCGGGGGGGCCACTGTACAATGAGCAGTTCTTC
cdr3_aa: CASSQDGLAGGPLYNEQFF

j_call: TRBJ2-1
clone_size: .
d_call: .
v_call: TRBV25-1
cdr3_nt: TGTGCCAGCAGTGATTCCGCAGGGGGAGGGTACAATGAGCAGTTCTTC
cdr3_aa: CASSDSAGGGYNEQFF

j_call: TRBJ2-7
clone_size: .
d_call: TRBD2
v_call: TRBV4-3
cdr3_nt: TGCGCCAGCAGCCTTCTAGCGGAGAGCTCCTACGAGCAGTACTTC
cdr3_aa: CASSLLAESSYEQYF

j_call: TRBJ2-7
clone_size: .
d_call: .
v_call: TRBV4-1
cdr3_nt: TGCGCCAGCAGCCCCGGACGGTCGACATCCTACGAGCAGTACTTC
cdr3_aa: CASSPGRSTSYEQYF

j_call: TRBJ2-7
clone_size: few
d_call: .
v_call: TRBV4-1
cdr3_nt: TGCGCCAGCAGCCTGACAGACTACGAGCAGTACTTC
cdr3_aa: CASSLTDYEQYF

j_call: TRBJ1-6
clone_size: .
d_call: TRBD1
v_call: TRBV6-5
cdr3_nt: TGTGCCAGCACCCTTGGGACAGAATGGGATTCACCCCTCCACTTT
cdr3_aa: CASTLGTEWDSPLHF

j_call: TRBJ2-7
clone_size: .
d_call: .
v_call: TRBV30
cdr3_nt: TGTGCCTGGAGTGTACCCACTTTTTCCGATCCTACCTACGAGCAGTACTTC
cdr3_aa: CAWSVPTFSDPTYEQYF

j_call: TRBJ1-5
clone_size: .
d_call: .
v_call: TRBV23-1
cdr3_nt: TGCGCCAGCAGTCAATCAATAGGAATTCAGCCCCAGCATTTT
cdr3_aa: CASSQSIGIQPQHF

j_call: TRBJ1-5
clone_size: .
d_call: .
v_call: TRBV27
cdr3_nt: TGTGCCAGCAGTTTATTCCCGGGTCTAGCTCAGCCCCAGCATTTT
cdr3_aa: CASSLFPGLAQPQHF

j_call: TRBJ1-2
clone_size: .
d_call: .
v_call: TRBV29-1
cdr3_nt: TGCAGCGTTGCAGGGGATGGCTACACCTTC
cdr3_aa: CSVAGDGYTF

j_call: TRBJ1-4
clone_size: .
d_call: .
v_call: TRBV28
cdr3_nt: TGTGCCAGCAGGACCGGACAGTACGAAGAAAAACTGTTTTTT
cdr3_aa: CASRTGQYEEKLFF

j_call: TRBJ2-5
clone_size: .
d_call: .
v_call: TRBV19
cdr3_nt: TGTGCCAGTAGTATAGATAACAGGGTTGGCGAGACCCAGTACTTC
cdr3_aa: CASSIDNRVGETQYF

j_call: TRBJ2-7
clone_size: .
d_call: .
v_call: TRBV15
cdr3_nt: TGTGCCACCAGCAGGGTGGGTGTGGCTGGGAACGAGCAGTACTTC
cdr3_aa: CATSRVGVAGNEQYF

j_call: TRBJ2-2
clone_size: .
d_call: .
v_call: TRBV4-1
cdr3_nt: TGCGCCAGCAGCCGAAGCGGGGAGCTGTTTTTT
cdr3_aa: CASSRSGELFF

j_call: TRBJ1-1
clone_size: .
d_call: .
v_call: TRBV6-1
cdr3_nt: TGTGCCGGCGGACAGTTATTCATGAACACTGAAGCTTTCTTT
cdr3_aa: CAGGQLFMNTEAFF

j_call: TRBJ2-1
clone_size: .
d_call: .
v_call: TRBV6-5
cdr3_nt: TGTGCCAGCAGTTACTTAGCAGGTTCTTACTACAATGAGCAGTTCTTC
cdr3_aa: CASSYLAGSYYNEQFF

j_call: TRBJ1-2
clone_size: .
d_call: TRBD1
v_call: TRBV30
cdr3_nt: TGTGCCTGGAGTGGGCCGGGACAGGGCCATGGCTACACCTTC
cdr3_aa: CAWSGPGQGHGYTF

j_call: TRBJ1-6
clone_size: .
d_call: .
v_call: TRBV2
cdr3_nt: TGTGCCAGCAGCCGCCAGAACCTCGTTTCCTATAATTCACCCCTCCACTTT
cdr3_aa: CASSRQNLVSYNSPLHF

j_call: TRBJ1-6
clone_size: once
d_call: TRBD1
v_call: TRBV13
cdr3_nt: TGTGCCAGCAGCTTAGGGGGGACAGGGGCCTATAATTCACCCCTCCACTTT
cdr3_aa: CASSLGGTGAYNSPLHF

j_call: TRBJ1-2
clone_size: .
d_call: TRBD1
v_call: TRBV9
cdr3_nt: TGTGCCAGCAGCGCCATACAGGGGGTGGGCTACACCTTC
cdr3_aa: CASSAIQGVGYTF

j_call: TRBJ2-7
clone_size: .
d_call: .
v_call: TRBV4-1
cdr3_nt: TGCGCCAGCAGCCACGGGCAGGGATCCTACGAGCAGTACTTC
cdr3_aa: CASSHGQGSYEQYF

j_call: TRBJ2-5
clone_size: .
d_call: .
v_call: TRBV9
cdr3_nt: TGTGCCAGCAGCGCCTCGATCGGTGGGGGTGTGACCCAGTACTTC
cdr3_aa: CASSASIGGGVTQYF

j_call: TRBJ2-7
clone_size: .
d_call: .
v_call: TRBV30
cdr3_nt: TGTGCCTGGAGTGAATATGGTGGAGGCTACGAGCAGTACTTC
cdr3_aa: CAWSEYGGGYEQYF

j_call: TRBJ2-2
clone_size: .
d_call: .
v_call: TRBV7-8
cdr3_nt: TGTGCCAGCAGCTTATATAAGGGAGCCGGGGAGCTGTTTTTT
cdr3_aa: CASSLYKGAGELFF

j_call: TRBJ1-1
clone_size: .
d_call: .
v_call: TRBV10-3
cdr3_nt: TGTGCCATCCAAGGGGGTGTTTTAAGCACTGAAGCTTTCTTT
cdr3_aa: CAIQGGVLSTEAFF

j_call: TRBJ2-1
clone_size: .
d_call: TRBD1
v_call: TRBV13
cdr3_nt: TGTGCCAGCAGCTTAGAATTTAGTGACAGGGAGCGAAGTAATGAGCAGTTCTTC
cdr3_aa: CASSLEFSDRERSNEQFF

j_call: TRBJ2-2
clone_size: .
d_call: TRBD2
v_call: TRBV7-9
cdr3_nt: TGTGCCAGCAGCCAACTAGCGGGGGGCGTTAACACCGGGGAGCTGTTTTTT
cdr3_aa: CASSQLAGGVNTGELFF

j_call: TRBJ2-3
clone_size: .
d_call: .
v_call: TRBV27
cdr3_nt: TGTGCCAGCAGTCGACAGGACTCTAGCACAGATACGCAGTATTTT
cdr3_aa: CASSRQDSSTDTQYF

j_call: TRBJ2-6
clone_size: .
d_call: TRBD1
v_call: TRBV14
cdr3_nt: TGTGCCAGCAGCCAAGTTGGACAGGGTAACGTCCTGACTTTC
cdr3_aa: CASSQVGQGNVLTF

j_call: TRBJ2-1
clone_size: .
d_call: TRBD2
v_call: TRBV11-2
cdr3_nt: TGTGCCAGCAGCTTTCCCGTTAGCGGGACCAGCAATGAGCAGTTCTTC
cdr3_aa: CASSFPVSGTSNEQFF

j_call: TRBJ2-7
clone_size: .
d_call: .
v_call: TRBV11-2
cdr3_nt: TGTGCCAGCAGCTCCCAAGGCTACGAGCAGTACTTC
cdr3_aa: CASSSQGYEQYF

j_call: TRBJ2-5
clone_size: .
d_call: .
v_call: TRBV9
cdr3_nt: TGTGCCAGCAGCACATCCGGGGGCGAGGAGACCCAGTACTTC
cdr3_aa: CASSTSGGEETQYF

j_call: TRBJ2-7
clone_size: .
d_call: TRBD1
v_call: TRBV4-1
cdr3_nt: TGCGCCAGCAGCCCCCTCGACAGGGGCTCCTACGAGCAGTACTTC
cdr3_aa: CASSPLDRGSYEQYF

j_call: TRBJ2-7
clone_size: .
d_call: .
v_call: TRBV27
cdr3_nt: TGTGCCAGCATTGATAGTCTCACTTACGAGCAGTACTTC
cdr3_aa: CASIDSLTYEQYF

j_call: TRBJ2-7
clone_size: .
d_call: .
v_call: TRBV27
cdr3_nt: TGTGCCAGCAGTTTATCGGGGGAGGCCCTCCTCTACGAGCAGTACTTC
cdr3_aa: CASSLSGEALLYEQYF

j_call: TRBJ1-4
clone_size: .
d_call: .
v_call: TRBV2
cdr3_nt: TGTGCCAGCAGTCAACAAAAACTGTTTTTT
cdr3_aa: CASSQQKLFF

j_call: TRBJ1-1
clone_size: few
d_call: .
v_call: TRBV6-5
cdr3_nt: TGTGCCAGCGGTGACACTGAAGCTTTCTTT
cdr3_aa: CASGDTEAFF

j_call: TRBJ2-4
clone_size: .
d_call: .
v_call: TRBV19
cdr3_nt: TGTGCCAGACGGACCCTCCAATCTTCCAAAAACATTCAGTACTTC
cdr3_aa: CARRTLQSSKNIQYF